These T cell receptor beta chains were read from a single sample in a study of blood T cell repertoires in COVID-19. Assay used: immunoSEQ multiplex PCR; TCRdb lists only in-frame clones, some missing. This sample yields around 240,000 clones, of which about 90% are seen a single time; just over 0.85% belongs to the top ten. Material: PBMCs or T cells enriched from blood (not recorded which). The receptors stem from a man between 45 and 60 years old who had been exposed to COVID-19. Both conserved end residues are part of each CDR3. Fields, in order: J gene, clone size, D gene, V gene, CDR3 protein, CDR3 DNA. D genes are given only for firm matches. The listing skips clone size in some rows; elsewhere it reads once, few, many or a size class.

>TRBJ2-5|NA|TRBD1|TRBV5-1
CASSFRDRGPETQYF
TGCGCCAGCAGCTTTAGAGACAGGGGGCCGGAGACCCAGTACTTC
>TRBJ2-7|NA|NA|TRBV2
CASSEELESSYEQYF
TGTGCCAGCAGTGAAGAATTGGAGAGCTCCTACGAGCAGTACTTC
>TRBJ1-2|NA|NA|TRBV10-3
CAISPTGLDGYTF
TGTGCCATCAGCCCAACAGGGCTGGATGGCTACACCTTC
>TRBJ2-5|NA|NA|TRBV2
CASSPSGGTQYF
TGTGCCAGCAGTCCCTCCGGGGGGACCCAGTACTTC
>TRBJ2-5|NA|NA|TRBV18
CASSPPIVGARETQYF
TGTGCCAGCTCACCACCGATCGTGGGGGCAAGGGAGACCCAGTACTTC
>TRBJ1-3|NA|TRBD1|TRBV6-5
CASRQGAWGNTIYF
TGTGCCAGCAGACAGGGGGCTTGGGGAAACACCATATATTTT
>TRBJ2-7|NA|TRBD1|TRBV18
CASSPVQGALMPYEQYF
TGTGCCAGCTCACCAGTGCAGGGGGCATTGATGCCCTACGAGCAGTACTTC
>TRBJ1-5|NA|NA|TRBV2
CASSEYRVGQPQHF
TGTGCCAGCAGTGAATACAGGGTAGGGCAGCCCCAGCATTTT
>TRBJ1-2|NA|TRBD1|TRBV29-1
CSVEDLGGTGNTF
TGCAGCGTTGAAGATCTTGGGGGGACAGGGAACACCTTC
>TRBJ1-1|NA|NA|TRBV6-4
CASRAEEGNTEAFF
TGTGCCAGCAGGGCCGAGGAGGGGAACACTGAAGCTTTCTTT
>TRBJ1-6|once|NA|TRBV6-1
CASSEAGGVHSPLHF
TGTGCCAGCAGTGAAGCGGGGGGGGTGCATTCACCCCTCCACTTT
>TRBJ1-3|once|NA|TRBV7-9
CASSSTQGPTYSGNTIYF
TGTGCCAGCAGCTCCACACAGGGCCCCACTTACTCTGGAAACACCATATATTTT
>TRBJ2-4|NA|TRBD2|TRBV19
CASSMGRGSNIQYF
TGTGCCAGTAGTATGGGTCGCGGGAGTAACATTCAGTACTTC
>TRBJ2-2|NA|TRBD2|TRBV18
CASSPRGQQLAGMNTGELFF
TGTGCCAGCTCACCCCGGGGCCAGCAACTAGCGGGGATGAACACCGGGGAGCTGTTTTTT
>TRBJ2-7|NA|NA|TRBV6-6
CASSYSIYEQYF
TGTGCCAGCAGTTACTCCATCTACGAGCAGTACTTC
>TRBJ1-4|NA|NA|TRBV7-8
CASSFRGSSREKLFF
TGTGCCAGCAGCTTTCGAGGGTCAAGTAGAGAAAAACTGTTTTTT
>TRBJ1-2|few|TRBD1|TRBV30
CAWSVGGTGPNYGYTF
TGTGCCTGGAGTGTAGGGGGGACAGGGCCCAACTATGGCTACACCTTC
>TRBJ2-1|NA|TRBD1|TRBV5-8
CASNSQGYAYNEQFF
TGTGCCAGCAACTCACAGGGGTACGCCTACAATGAGCAGTTCTTC
>TRBJ1-2|NA|TRBD1|TRBV27
CASSRQGVSYGYTF
TGTGCCAGCAGCCGACAGGGAGTAAGCTATGGCTACACCTTC
>TRBJ1-5|NA|TRBD1|TRBV19
CASSIGQGHYQPQHF
TGTGCCAGTAGTATAGGACAGGGCCATTATCAGCCCCAGCATTTT
>TRBJ1-6|once|NA|TRBV30
CAWSVGLAGESPLHF
TGTGCCTGGAGTGTAGGATTGGCAGGGGAATCACCCCTCCACTTT
>TRBJ2-5|NA|TRBD1|TRBV7-3
CASSPGQGETQYF
TGTGCCAGCAGCCCGGGACAGGGGGAGACCCAGTACTTC
>TRBJ1-3|NA|NA|TRBV14
CASSQAATGNTIYF
TGTGCCAGCAGCCAAGCTGCGACTGGAAACACCATATATTTT
>TRBJ1-5|once|TRBD1|TRBV5-1
CASSLEGQTGQPQHF
TGCGCCAGCAGCTTGGAGGGACAGACTGGGCAGCCCCAGCATTTT
>TRBJ2-5|NA|NA|TRBV9
CASSVGQQETQYF
TGTGCCAGCAGTGTTGGACAGCAAGAGACCCAGTACTTC
>TRBJ2-5|once|NA|TRBV5-1
CASSLGGRAQETQYF
TGCGCCAGCAGCTTGGGGGGCAGGGCACAAGAGACCCAGTACTTC
>TRBJ1-6|NA|TRBD1|TRBV19
CASRPDRDRPLHF
TGTGCCAGTAGACCGGACAGGGATCGACCCCTCCACTTT
>TRBJ2-3|NA|TRBD2|TRBV9
CASSKSTTRGVPPDTQYF
TGTGCCAGCAGTAAATCGACGACGCGGGGGGTCCCCCCAGATACGCAGTATTTT
>TRBJ1-2|NA|TRBD1|TRBV28
CASSMDRGQSGYTF
TGTGCCAGCAGTATGGACAGGGGGCAGAGTGGCTACACCTTC
>TRBJ2-2|NA|TRBD1|TRBV3-1/TRBV3-2
CASSQAGQGASGELFF
TGTGCCAGCAGCCAAGCAGGACAGGGGGCCAGCGGGGAGCTGTTTTTT
>TRBJ2-3|NA|TRBD1|TRBV7-2
CASSRLARGQDTQYF
TGTGCCAGCAGCCGGCTGGCCAGGGGGCAAGATACGCAGTATTTT
>TRBJ2-2|NA|NA|TRBV27
CASSLPYSDTITGELFF
TGTGCCAGCAGTTTACCCTACTCGGACACCATCACCGGGGAGCTGTTTTTT
>TRBJ1-4|NA|TRBD1|TRBV7-9
CASSFLDRGLTNEKLFF
TGTGCCAGCAGCTTTTTAGACAGGGGGCTGACTAATGAAAAACTGTTTTTT
>TRBJ2-5|NA|NA|TRBV28
CASSLSVGSETQYF
TGTGCCAGCAGTTTAAGCGTAGGTTCGGAGACCCAGTACTTC
>TRBJ2-1|NA|NA|TRBV9
CASSVRLSYNEQFF
TGTGCCAGCAGCGTACGACTCAGCTACAATGAGCAGTTCTTC
>TRBJ1-1|once|NA|TRBV10-3
CANAVGGNTEAFF
TGTGCCAACGCCGTGGGGGGGAACACTGAAGCTTTCTTT
>TRBJ1-2|NA|NA|TRBV7-6
CASSLQGFYGYTF
TGTGCCAGCAGCTTACAGGGTTTTTATGGCTACACCTTC
>TRBJ2-2|once|NA|TRBV7-2
CASSLDSRTNTGELFF
TGTGCCAGCAGCTTAGATTCCAGAACGAACACCGGGGAGCTGTTTTTT
>TRBJ2-1|NA|TRBD2|TRBV5-1
CASSFRLAGYNEQFF
TGCGCCAGCAGCTTTAGACTAGCGGGGTACAATGAGCAGTTCTTC
>TRBJ2-6|NA|NA|TRBV7-3
CASSLGGAHGANVLTF
TGTGCCAGCAGCTTAGGAGGGGCACATGGGGCCAACGTCCTGACTTTC
>TRBJ1-1|NA|TRBD1|TRBV7-6
CASSLGDRDTEAFF
TGTGCCAGCAGCTTAGGGGACAGGGATACTGAAGCTTTCTTT
>TRBJ2-5|NA|NA|TRBV24-1
CATSEPRGRGETQYF
TGTGCCACCAGTGAGCCCAGGGGAAGGGGTGAGACCCAGTACTTC
>TRBJ2-2|NA|TRBD1|TRBV2
CASSEDRGTGELFF
TGTGCCAGCAGTGAGGACAGGGGAACCGGGGAGCTGTTTTTT
>TRBJ2-7|NA|NA|TRBV11-2
CASSLGPGSYEQYF
TGTGCCAGCAGCTTAGGCCCCGGCTCCTACGAGCAGTACTTC
>TRBJ1-2|NA|TRBD1|TRBV7-9
CASSRLDRADGYTF
TGTGCCAGCAGCCGCCTGGACAGGGCTGATGGCTACACCTTC
>TRBJ2-1|NA|TRBD2|TRBV30
CAWSEEGGGAPNEQFF
TGTGCCTGGAGCGAGGAGGGCGGGGGGGCGCCTAATGAGCAGTTCTTC
>TRBJ2-3|NA|TRBD2|TRBV7-9
CASSSIAGGTDTQYF
TGTGCCAGCAGCTCCATAGCGGGAGGCACAGATACGCAGTATTTT
>TRBJ1-2|few|NA|TRBV6-5
CASSYDRKNAGYTF
TGTGCCAGCAGTTACGACAGGAAGAACGCTGGCTACACCTTC
>TRBJ1-6|NA|NA|TRBV18
CASSPSNDSPLHF
TGTGCCAGCTCACCTTCCAATGATTCACCCCTCCACTTT
>TRBJ2-5|NA|NA|TRBV28
CASSLQGNRYGTQYF
TGTGCCAGCAGTTTACAGGGCAACCGGTACGGGACCCAGTACTTC
>TRBJ1-1|NA|NA|TRBV5-1
CASREVGMNTEAFF
TGCGCCAGCAGAGAGGTAGGAATGAACACTGAAGCTTTCTTT
>TRBJ1-4|NA|TRBD1|TRBV28
CASSLPRGNEKLFF
TGTGCCAGCAGTTTACCCAGGGGGAATGAAAAACTGTTTTTT